This T cell receptor beta chain was sequenced for a study of cytomegalovirus exposure and HLA in healthy donors. Across the whole study: There were 300 to 400 genotyped donors. Of these, about 86% fell in the genetic ancestry cluster associated with self-reported Caucasian donors.

A multiplex PCR was run with 60 Vbeta primers and 13 Jbeta primers. Data came from immunoSEQ multiplex PCR; TCRdb stores just in-frame clones and leaves some out. The sample includes about 160,000 clones, approximately 86% of them seen just once. This clone was seen only a few times. V was cut by 5 bases and J by 1 base, with 17 bases left in between. In germline, CDR1 is KGHSH, CDR2 LQKENI. The CDR3 runs to 16 residues. Sequencing was carried out using PBMCs. The clonotype originates from a woman in her late teens or twenties in good health and CMV-seronegative. The chain links TRBV18 to TRBJ1-1, with D perhaps TRBD1 (6 bases). CDR3 residues: CASSSTQGLGNTEAFF. The CDR3, as DNA: TGTGCCAGCTCATCGACTCAGGGGTTAGGGAACACTGAAGCTTTCTTT.